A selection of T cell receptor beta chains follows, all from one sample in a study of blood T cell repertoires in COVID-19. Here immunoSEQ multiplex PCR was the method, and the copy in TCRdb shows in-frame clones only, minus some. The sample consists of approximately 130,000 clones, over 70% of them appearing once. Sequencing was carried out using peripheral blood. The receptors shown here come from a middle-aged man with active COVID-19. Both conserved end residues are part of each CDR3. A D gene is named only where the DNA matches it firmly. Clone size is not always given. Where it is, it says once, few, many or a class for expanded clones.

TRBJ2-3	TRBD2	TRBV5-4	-	CASSIASGGGTDTQYF	TGTGCCAGCAGCATAGCTAGCGGGGGGGGCACAGATACGCAGTATTTT
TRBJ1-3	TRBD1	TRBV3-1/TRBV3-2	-	CASSPGTGGTGNTIYF	TGTGCCAGCAGCCCTGGGACAGGGGGAACGGGAAACACCATATATTTT
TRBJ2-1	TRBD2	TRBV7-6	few	CASSLASGGANQRQFF	TGTGCCAGCAGCTTGGCTAGCGGGGGGGCAAATCAACGGCAGTTCTTC
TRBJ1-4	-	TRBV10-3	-	CAISERAGGTNEKLFF	TGTGCCATCAGTGAGAGGGCAGGCGGGACTAATGAAAAACTGTTTTTT
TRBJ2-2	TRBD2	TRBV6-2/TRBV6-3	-	CASSSRTSGGPGELFF	TGTGCCAGCAGTTCGCGGACTAGCGGGGGGCCAGGGGAGCTGTTTTTT
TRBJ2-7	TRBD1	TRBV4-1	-	CASSGGQGLTYEQYF	TGCGCCAGCAGCGGGGGACAGGGCCTCACCTACGAGCAGTACTTC
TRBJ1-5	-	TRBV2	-	CASSGGGGRRNQPQHF	TGTGCCAGCAGCGGGGGAGGGGGTCGGCGCAATCAGCCCCAGCATTTT
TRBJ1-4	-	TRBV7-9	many	CASSLVAGENEKLFF	TGTGCCAGCAGCTTAGTGGCGGGGGAGAATGAAAAACTGTTTTTT
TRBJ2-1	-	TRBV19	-	CASTSRGSYNEQFF	TGTGCCAGTACCTCAAGGGGATCCTACAATGAGCAGTTCTTC
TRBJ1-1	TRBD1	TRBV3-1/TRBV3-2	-	CASSQEKQQGGLNTEAFF	TGTGCCAGCAGCCAAGAAAAGCAGCAGGGGGGCCTGAACACTGAAGCTTTCTTT
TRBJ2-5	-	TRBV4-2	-	CASSQDHGGAGGETQYF	TGTGCCAGCAGCCAAGATCATGGGGGGGCTGGTGGAGAGACCCAGTACTTC
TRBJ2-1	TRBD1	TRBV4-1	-	CASSQGPGTGLDNEQFF	TGCGCCAGCAGCCAGGGGCCGGGGACAGGCCTGGACAATGAGCAGTTCTTC
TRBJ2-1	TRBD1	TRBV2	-	CASSPPGTGVRNEQFF	TGTGCCAGCAGCCCTCCCGGGACAGGGGTGCGCAATGAGCAGTTCTTC
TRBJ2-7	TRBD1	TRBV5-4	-	CASSSRDRVFNEQYF	TGTGCCAGCAGCTCCCGGGACAGGGTTTTTAACGAGCAGTACTTC
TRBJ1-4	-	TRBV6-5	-	CASSYGRGNEKLFF	TGTGCCAGCAGTTACGGCAGGGGTAATGAAAAACTGTTTTTT
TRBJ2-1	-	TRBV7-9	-	CASSLVGIQQFF	TGTGCCAGCAGCTTAGTTGGCATCCAGCAGTTCTTC
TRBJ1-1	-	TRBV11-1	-	CASSLSTAPNTEAFF	TGTGCCAGCAGCTTATCGACAGCGCCCAACACTGAAGCTTTCTTT
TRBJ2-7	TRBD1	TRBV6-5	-	CASSYSVWTGGSEQYF	TGTGCCAGCAGTTACTCGGTCTGGACAGGGGGATCAGAGCAGTACTTC
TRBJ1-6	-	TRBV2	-	CASSPGGSYNSPLHF	TGTGCCAGCAGTCCGGGTGGTTCCTATAATTCACCCCTCCACTTT
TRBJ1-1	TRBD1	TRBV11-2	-	CASSLRSQGYTEAFF	TGTGCCAGCAGCTTAAGATCACAGGGGTACACTGAAGCTTTCTTT
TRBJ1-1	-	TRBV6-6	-	CASSYPPGFRNTEAFF	TGTGCCAGCAGCTATCCTCCGGGATTCAGGAACACTGAAGCTTTCTTT
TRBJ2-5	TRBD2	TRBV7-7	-	CASSMGTTGTQYF	TGTGCCAGCAGCATGGGGACTACGGGGACCCAGTACTTC
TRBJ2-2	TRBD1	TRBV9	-	CASSAGTGVNTGELFF	TGTGCCAGCAGCGCCGGGACAGGGGTGAACACCGGGGAGCTGTTTTTT
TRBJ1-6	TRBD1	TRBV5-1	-	CASSPGGANSPLHF	TGCGCCAGCAGCCCAGGGGGCGCGAATTCACCCCTCCACTTT
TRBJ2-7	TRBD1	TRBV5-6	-	CASSLQFGDRVNYEQYF	TGTGCCAGCAGCTTGCAGTTCGGTGACAGGGTAAACTACGAGCAGTACTTC
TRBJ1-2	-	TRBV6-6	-	CASSYSVGREGYGYTF	TGTGCCAGCAGTTACTCAGTGGGGAGAGAGGGCTATGGCTACACCTTC
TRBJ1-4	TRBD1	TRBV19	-	CASSSRGTGNEKLFF	TGTGCCAGTAGTAGCCGTGGGACAGGCAATGAAAAACTGTTTTTT
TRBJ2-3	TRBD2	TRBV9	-	CASSVSTGGLITDTQYF	TGTGCCAGCAGCGTCTCCACGGGGGGGCTTATCACAGATACGCAGTATTTT
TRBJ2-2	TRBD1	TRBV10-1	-	CASPHPGQGNTGELFF	TGCGCCAGCCCCCACCCAGGACAGGGGAACACCGGGGAGCTGTTTTTT
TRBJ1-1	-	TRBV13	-	CASSLGGLNTEAFF	TGTGCCAGCAGCTTGGGAGGGCTGAACACTGAAGCTTTCTTT
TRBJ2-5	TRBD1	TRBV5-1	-	CASSAGQGQETQYF	TGCGCCAGCAGCGCGGGACAGGGGCAAGAGACCCAGTACTTC
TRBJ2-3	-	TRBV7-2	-	CASSYLTWGPSTDTQYF	TGTGCCAGCAGCTATTTAACGTGGGGGCCTAGCACAGATACGCAGTATTTT
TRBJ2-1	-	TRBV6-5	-	CASRLQGIHNEQFF	TGTGCCAGCAGACTCCAGGGAATCCACAATGAGCAGTTCTTC
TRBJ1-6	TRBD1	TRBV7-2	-	CASSFGTGHTSPLHF	TGTGCCAGCAGCTTCGGGACAGGGCATACTTCACCCCTCCACTTT
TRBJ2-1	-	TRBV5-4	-	CASSTPAGLGLNEQFF	TGTGCCAGCAGCACCCCCGCGGGGCTTGGGTTAAATGAGCAGTTCTTC
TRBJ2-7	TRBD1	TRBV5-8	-	CASSSPGQATYEQYF	TGTGCCAGCAGCTCCCCGGGACAGGCAACCTACGAGCAGTACTTC
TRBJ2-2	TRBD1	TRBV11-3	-	CASSYGQGMRYTGELFF	TGTGCCAGCAGCTACGGACAGGGAATGCGGTACACCGGGGAGCTGTTTTTT
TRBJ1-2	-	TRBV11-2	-	CASSQVANYGYTF	TGTGCCAGCAGCCAGGTAGCTAACTATGGCTACACCTTC
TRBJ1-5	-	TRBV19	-	CASSGKAGRQPQHF	TGTGCCAGTAGTGGCAAAGCGGGGAGGCAGCCCCAGCATTTT
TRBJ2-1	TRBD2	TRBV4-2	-	CASSLPSSGGAVEQFF	TGTGCCAGCAGCCTTCCCTCTAGCGGGGGGGCCGTTGAGCAGTTCTTC
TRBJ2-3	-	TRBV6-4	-	CASSDSGHITDTQYF	TGTGCCAGCAGTGACTCGGGGCACATCACAGATACGCAGTATTTT
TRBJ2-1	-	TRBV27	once	CASRESVSYNEQFF	TGTGCCAGCAGGGAGAGTGTCTCCTACAATGAGCAGTTCTTC
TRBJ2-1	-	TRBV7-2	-	CASSFTSGITNEQFF	TGTGCCAGCAGCTTCACTTCGGGGATAACCAATGAGCAGTTCTTC
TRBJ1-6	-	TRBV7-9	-	CASSLGWDILNSPLHF	TGTGCCAGCAGCTTAGGCTGGGACATCCTTAATTCACCCCTCCACTTT
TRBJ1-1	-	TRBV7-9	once	CASSFSRDRKTEAFF	TGTGCCAGCAGCTTTTCTCGCGACAGGAAGACTGAAGCTTTCTTT
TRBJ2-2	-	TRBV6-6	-	CASSSTDRNTGELFF	TGTGCCAGCAGTTCGACAGACAGGAACACCGGGGAGCTGTTTTTT
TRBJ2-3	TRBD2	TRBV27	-	CASSVLAGGNTDTQYF	TGTGCCAGCAGTGTCCTAGCGGGGGGGAACACAGATACGCAGTATTTT
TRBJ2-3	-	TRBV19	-	CASKRRGHRLTDTQYF	TGTGCCAGTAAGCGTCGGGGACACCGATTGACAGATACGCAGTATTTT
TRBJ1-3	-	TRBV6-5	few	CASSYSPRVSGNTIYF	TGTGCCAGCAGTTACTCCCCGCGGGTCTCTGGAAACACCATATATTTT
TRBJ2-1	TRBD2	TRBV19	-	CASGLAGGSEQFF	TGTGCCAGCGGACTAGCGGGGGGGAGTGAGCAGTTCTTC
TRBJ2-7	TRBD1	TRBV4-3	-	CASSTRQGDEQYF	TGCGCCAGCAGCACCCGACAGGGGGACGAGCAGTACTTC
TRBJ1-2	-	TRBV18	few	CASSPKGQYGYTF	TGTGCCAGCTCGCCAAAAGGACAGTATGGCTACACCTTC
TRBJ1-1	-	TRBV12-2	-	CASRLVVSMNTEAFF	TGTGCAAGTCGCCTGGTGGTGTCTATGAACACTGAAGCTTTCTTT
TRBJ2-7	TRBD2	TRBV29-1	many	CSVPRGREYEQYF	TGCAGCGTTCCCCGTGGGAGGGAATACGAGCAGTACTTC
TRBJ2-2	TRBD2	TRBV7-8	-	CASSLGGRGGTGELFF	TGTGCCAGCAGCTTAGGCGGTCGGGGGGGCACCGGGGAGCTGTTTTTT
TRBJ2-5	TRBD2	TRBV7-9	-	CASSLDIRGGETQYF	TGTGCCAGCAGCTTAGACATTCGGGGGGGAGAGACCCAGTACTTC
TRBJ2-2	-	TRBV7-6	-	CASSLGTGLAGELFF	TGTGCCAGCAGCTTAGGTACAGGCCTGGCCGGGGAGCTGTTTTTT